This T cell receptor beta chain comes out of a study of cytomegalovirus exposure and HLA in healthy donors (dated by TCRdb to about 2017). About the investigation overall: According to an earlier analysis of around 600 of the donors, about 190 million T cells yielded roughly 110 million unique TCR beta sequences and 276 Gb of sequence data. Of the approximately 400 genotyped donors, 65% to 90% were placed in the genetic ancestry cluster associated with self-reported Caucasian donors. In the later analysis, no new phenotypic data were used to find candidate immune exposures; instead, reliance was placed on TCR beta sequences and their occurrence across donors. To predict cytomegalovirus infection status, the study brought together high-throughput TCR immunosequencing, statistical association of individual TCRs with disease status, and machine learning. About five DR-DQ haplotypes were handled as single units for association and clustering, since linkage in the cohort was strong. A later analysis re-analyzed previously published TCR beta repertoires from approximately 670 donors and added high-resolution HLA genotyping to study TCR occurrence patterns. The study aimed to test whether signatures of past pathogen exposure could be identified by cataloging public T cell receptors. Every discovery cohort repertoire had been produced on one sequencing platform. To decide whether each TCR beta V gene segment behaved as functional or pseudogenic, an earlier analysis of 587 of the donors relied on high-throughput TCR beta sequencing. Across approximately 420 genotyped donors of the cohort, an average of 235,054 unique TCR beta nucleotide sequences per donor were sequenced, and 15% to 20% of those sequences were non-productive. In addition to the first cohort of 666 subjects, a separate validation cohort of approximately 120 different subjects was used. An early release covering 550 to 700 HLA-typed donors comprised approximately 290 gigabases of sequencing data and roughly 86 million unique TCR sequences. The number of typed donors differed by locus: roughly 620-630 for A, B, C, DRB1 and DQB1; approximately 520 for DQA1; 606 for DPA1; and some 430 for DPB1. Using immunosequencing, the study profiled T cell repertoires from fewer than 850 subjects and related those repertoires to cytomegalovirus serostatus. Class I and class II HLA loci were covered by the typing at four-digit resolution. A later genetic analysis took genome-wide SNP genotypes for about 55% of the 666 donors and used that subset as a discovery cohort. Alongside the repertoire data, information on donor age, sex, ethnicity and CMV serostatus was compiled. Summary of the overall study and its limitations: The classifier was reported to diagnose cytomegalovirus status with high specificity and sensitivity in both the original and validation cohorts. It was suggested by the authors that the approach could potentially be generalized to other disease states and immunological phenotypes. In a later genetic analysis, fewer N-insertions in productive TCRs were reported among donors in an Asian-associated ancestry cluster than the roughly 670-donor mean. A cluster of highly shared sequence variants was judged likely to represent a technical artifact of the sequencing pipeline. CMV serostatus was the only immune exposure information available for the cohort. Because counts were too low, more than 15 rarely observed V segments, including chromosome 9 orphons, were left out of the earlier analysis of 587 of the donors. In a later analysis, TCR association rates were found to vary across HLA loci, with the most associated TCRs seen for DRB1 alleles and the fewest for HLA-C alleles. A further reported finding was that TCR beta sequences accurately predicted the HLA-A and HLA-B alleles for most subjects in the first cohort. A few of the identified cytomegalovirus-associated TCR beta chains were confirmed in vitro to be specific for cytomegalovirus antigens. Assigning TCR associations to individual alleles was difficult when HLA alleles, especially DR and DQ, strongly co-occurred. Some IMGT-functional V segments, including TRBV6-2 and TRBV6-3, could not be told apart with the 87-base-pair reads, so those segments were excluded. This cohort had only TCR beta chains sequenced, and the lack of alpha or paired-chain data limited which features could be detected. In a later analysis, HLA-associated TCR beta chains showed more clonal expansion and lower generation probabilities than non-associated chains that were equally common. At a false discovery rate of 0.05, a later analysis linked 16,951 TCR beta sequences to specific HLA alleles. Sequencing depth was assumed to be roughly uniform across donors in the presence/absence analyses, though that assumption may not hold. A total of about 150 TCR beta chains were listed by the study as associated with cytomegalovirus. Linkage disequilibrium might explain the correlated functional status among segregating V segments, but an unknown experimental factor could not be ruled out. Across donors, most TCR sequences were observed very rarely, whereas some public TCRs were present in many individuals. In a later analysis, several top co-occurrence clusters were reported to appear linked to parvovirus B19, influenza, CMV and Epstein-Barr virus. Because HLA typing was unavailable for some donors at each locus, only the typed subset was used in association tests. A later analysis found that most CMV-associated TCR beta chains appeared HLA-restricted, with HLA associations seemingly driven largely by CMV exposure. Broadly in line with IMGT annotations, most TCR beta V segments showed up in productive rearrangements about 90% or about 30% of the time in an earlier analysis of roughly 590 of the donors. In a later genetic analysis, a missense DCLRE1C variant was associated with V-gene and J-gene trimming of TCR beta chains, and the association was replicated in an independent cohort.

The protocol used for the library was the immunoSEQ multiplex PCR assay. For the multiplex PCR, a mixture combining 60 forward primers for TCR Vbeta segments and 13 reverse primers for TCR Jbeta segments was used. Amplification of the CDR3 region of rearranged TCR beta genes was performed with a multiplex PCR assay on genomic DNA. The amplified TCR beta libraries were sequenced on the Illumina HiSeq System as 87-base-pair reads. On the study's bioinformatics: A later analysis tallied around 87 million unique TCR beta chains across the 666 repertoires, and approximately 9.9 million of those chains were shared by two or more donors. Raw reads were error-corrected and collapsed into unique sequences by a nearest-neighbor algorithm in which closely related sequences were merged to remove PCR and sequencing errors. CDR3 sequences were aligned to IMGT reference sequences to assign V, D and J gene segments. For a sequence to be retained, a match of at least six nucleotides to both a V gene segment and a J gene segment was required. Rearrangements were called productive when the CDR3 lacked stop codons and stayed in frame with V and J; all others were non-productive. Following IMGT convention, CDR3 was defined as the stretch from the second conserved V-encoded cysteine up to the conserved J-encoded phenylalanine. The earlier analysis of 450 to 750 of the donors excluded any sequence lacking an unambiguous match to a single V gene segment. An earlier analysis of several hundred of the donors called V segments functional above 56.7% productive rearrangements and segregating when the between-donor standard deviation exceeded 5%. To diagnose cytomegalovirus status from the catalog of TCR beta chain sequences, a statistical classification framework was built. A later analysis assigned V and J genes by comparing TCR nucleotide sequences with IMGT/GENE-DB human TR gene sequences. In a later analysis, CDR3 sequences and most-parsimonious VDJ recombination scenarios were assigned using the TCRdist pipeline. In a later analysis, every TCR beta chain was defined by the combination of its CDR3 amino acid sequence and its V-gene family, and reads without a unique V-gene family were dropped. In a later analysis, approximately 590 highly shared, low-generation-probability nucleotide sequences were removed to address suspected cross-contamination and a sequencing artifact. A later analysis calculated a clonal expansion index for each public chain from normalized within-repertoire ranks of inferred template counts. In a later analysis, generation probabilities were computed with a VDJ recombination model fitted to out-of-frame rearrangements, and the resulting probabilities were checked against IGoR. Hypergeometric tests were used in a later analysis to score TCR-TCR, TCR-HLA and TCR-CMV co-occurrence, with a repertoire-size bias correction applied to the TCR pairs. In a later analysis, false discovery rates were estimated by permuting HLA or CMV assignments 20 times. In a later analysis, co-occurring TCRs were grouped with DBSCAN, and TCRdist sequence similarity was added when clustering was performed within HLA-allele-positive subsets. Repertoires with fewer than 30,000 or more than 120,000 public chains, plus five repertoires with anomalous nucleotide sharing, were excluded from co-occurrence clustering. The immuneACCESS repertoire file appears here via TCRdb, limited to in-frame rearrangements. These files lack a portion of the clones; in checked studies, under half of the deficit traces to unresolved V genes, and the cause of the others is not known. The DNA gave D and trimming, while V, J and clone size come from that table. The table for this sample shows approximately 170,000 clones. About 0.81% of the sample rests with the top ten.

From the cysteine through the phenylalanine, the CDR3 covers 13 amino acids. The retained sequence is limited to the CDR3, 39 bases, with the frame set at the first base. CDR1 SGHRS and CDR2 YFSETQ are derived from the germline V gene. Deletion took 5 bases off V and 4 bases off J, with a span of 12 bases between the germline ends. Worth noting for this clone: The target of this receptor is not known.

The cohort comprised around 690 healthy bone marrow donors. Cohort members were all nominally healthy when sampled, although unrecorded immune exposures were likely present. The donor tested CMV seropositive and was one of the 289 seropositive cohort members. Every donor gave a peripheral blood sample, and the peripheral blood mononuclear cells from that sample were used for TCR beta sequencing. Genomic DNA was extracted from the blood cell samples with the Qiagen DNeasy Blood Extraction Kit. Sequenced: PBMCs. Here the chain combines TRBV5-1 and TRBJ1-1, with TRBD1 tentatively as D gene (6 bases match). The sequence derives from a woman aged 18-35 years in good health and CMV-seropositive. The sequenced DNA is TGCGCCAGCAGGTGGACAGTTGGCACTGAAGCTTTCTTT. Its amino acids are CASRWTVGTEAFF.